This T cell receptor beta chain was sequenced for a study of T cell responses to AZD1222 COVID-19 vaccine. This table comes from immunoSEQ multiplex PCR, and its TCRdb copy is limited to in-frame clones, with some not included. The sample holds some 110,000 clones; around 89% are singletons and the top ten take roughly 3.8%. The CDR3 has 13 residues. The V segment lost 5 bases and the J segment 5 bases; nucleotides outside the gene matches: 3. Germline CDR1 is LNHDA and CDR2 is SQIVND (reference sequence). V and J are TRBV19 and TRBJ2-7; TRBD1 aligns across 10 bases. Sequences were derived from peripheral blood, sampled 28 days after the second AZD1222 dose. The TCR comes from an adult who received the AZD1222 COVID-19 vaccine. This CDR3 reads CASSPGTGDEQYF. The CDR3, as DNA: TGTGCCAGTAGTCCCGGGACAGGGGACGAGCAGTACTTC.